A selection of T cell receptor beta chains follows, all from one sample in a study of T cell responses to AZD1222 COVID-19 vaccine. The method was immunoSEQ multiplex PCR; TCRdb's version includes in-frame clones alone and lacks a portion of them. The sample has 200,000 or so clones, 90% to 95% seen once. The source was peripheral blood, collected on day 0 of AZD1222 vaccination. These receptors originate from an adult in good health. The CDR3 runs from the conserved cysteine through the conserved F or W. The D gene is left open where the match is weak. The listing skips clone size in some rows; elsewhere it reads once, few, many or a size class.

size: NA
J: TRBJ2-1
D: TRBD2
V: TRBV3-1/TRBV3-2
CDR3: CASSLRAGGRYNEQFF
DNA: TGTGCCAGCAGCCTGCGAGCGGGAGGGCGTTACAATGAGCAGTTCTTC

size: NA
J: TRBJ2-6
D: NA
V: TRBV4-3
CDR3: CASSQDSGTGANVLTF
DNA: TGCGCCAGCAGCCAAGATTCAGGGACCGGGGCCAACGTCCTGACTTTC

size: NA
J: TRBJ1-2
D: NA
V: TRBV5-1
CDR3: CASRGNYGYTF
DNA: TGCGCCAGCCGGGGGAACTATGGCTACACCTTC

size: NA
J: TRBJ1-2
D: NA
V: TRBV5-1
CDR3: CASSLGGDYGYTF
DNA: TGCGCCAGCAGCTTAGGGGGGGACTATGGCTACACCTTC

size: NA
J: TRBJ2-1
D: TRBD2
V: TRBV10-3
CDR3: CAISEGLAGTDEQFF
DNA: TGTGCCATCAGTGAGGGACTAGCGGGAACTGATGAGCAGTTCTTC

size: NA
J: TRBJ2-3
D: TRBD2
V: TRBV9
CDR3: CASSALAGVGTDTQYF
DNA: TGTGCCAGCAGCGCCCTAGCGGGAGTAGGCACAGATACGCAGTATTTT

size: NA
J: TRBJ1-2
D: NA
V: TRBV7-8
CDR3: CASSLRAGDYGYTF
DNA: TGTGCCAGCAGCCTCAGGGCAGGGGACTATGGCTACACCTTC

size: once
J: TRBJ1-4
D: TRBD1
V: TRBV27
CDR3: CASRKTGLGEKLFF
DNA: TGTGCCAGCAGAAAGACAGGGCTGGGGGAAAAACTGTTTTTT

size: NA
J: TRBJ2-1
D: TRBD1
V: TRBV5-1
CDR3: CASSLVGQVAYNEQFF
DNA: TGCGCCAGCAGCTTGGTCGGACAGGTAGCCTACAATGAGCAGTTCTTC

size: NA
J: TRBJ2-5
D: NA
V: TRBV29-1
CDR3: CSVASGQETQYF
DNA: TGCAGCGTTGCAAGCGGCCAAGAGACCCAGTACTTC

size: NA
J: TRBJ2-1
D: TRBD2
V: TRBV5-1
CDR3: CASSTGTSGRSSYNEQFF
DNA: TGCGCCAGCAGCACCGGGACTAGCGGGAGATCCTCCTACAATGAGCAGTTCTTC

size: NA
J: TRBJ2-3
D: TRBD1
V: TRBV7-2
CDR3: CASSLVTRGTQYF
DNA: TGTGCCAGCAGCTTAGTCACCAGGGGGACGCAGTATTTT

size: NA
J: TRBJ2-5
D: NA
V: TRBV19
CDR3: CASSGLPATQYF
DNA: TGTGCCTCATCGGGACTTCCCGCGACCCAGTACTTC

size: few
J: TRBJ2-2
D: NA
V: TRBV10-1
CDR3: CASSDGGTAPNTGELFF
DNA: TGCGCCAGCAGTGATGGGGGGACAGCACCGAACACCGGGGAGCTGTTTTTT

size: NA
J: TRBJ1-3
D: NA
V: TRBV7-9
CDR3: CASSTTGARNTIYF
DNA: TGTGCCAGCAGCACGACCGGGGCCAGAAACACCATATATTTT

size: NA
J: TRBJ1-5
D: NA
V: TRBV2
CDR3: CASGLESNQPQHF
DNA: TGTGCCAGCGGATTAGAGAGCAATCAGCCCCAGCATTTT

size: once
J: TRBJ1-2
D: NA
V: TRBV28
CDR3: CASRPGFPYGYTF
DNA: TGTGCCAGCAGGCCGGGATTCCCCTATGGCTACACCTTC